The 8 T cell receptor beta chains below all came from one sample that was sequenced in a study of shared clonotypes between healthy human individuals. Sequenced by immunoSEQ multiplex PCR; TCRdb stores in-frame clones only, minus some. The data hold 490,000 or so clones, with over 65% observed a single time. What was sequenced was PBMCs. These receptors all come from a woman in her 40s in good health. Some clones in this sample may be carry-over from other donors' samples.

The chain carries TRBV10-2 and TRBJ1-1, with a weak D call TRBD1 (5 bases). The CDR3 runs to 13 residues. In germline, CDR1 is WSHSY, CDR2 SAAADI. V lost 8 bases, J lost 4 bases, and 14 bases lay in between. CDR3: CASGSGYTTEAFF. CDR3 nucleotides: TGCGCCAGCGGTTCAGGGTATACCACTGAAGCTTTCTTT.

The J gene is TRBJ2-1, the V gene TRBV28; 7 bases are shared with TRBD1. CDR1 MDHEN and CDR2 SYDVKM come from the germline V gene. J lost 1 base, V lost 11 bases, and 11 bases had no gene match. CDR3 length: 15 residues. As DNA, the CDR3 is TGTGCCTGCACTAAAGACAGGGAATCCTACAATGAGCAGTTCTTC. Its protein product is CACTKDRESYNEQFF. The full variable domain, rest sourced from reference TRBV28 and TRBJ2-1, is DVKVTQSSRYLVKRTGEKVFLECVQDMDHENMFWYRQDPGLGLRLIYFSYDVKMKEKGDIPEGYSVSREKKERFSLILESASTNQTSMYLCACTKDRESYNEQFFGPGTRLTVL.

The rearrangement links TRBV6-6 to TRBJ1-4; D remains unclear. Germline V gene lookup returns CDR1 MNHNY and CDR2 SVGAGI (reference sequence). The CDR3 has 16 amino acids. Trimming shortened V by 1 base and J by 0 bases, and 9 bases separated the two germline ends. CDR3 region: CASSYYESATNEKLFF. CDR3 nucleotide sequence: TGTGCCAGCAGTTACTATGAGAGTGCAACTAATGAAAAACTGTTTTTT.

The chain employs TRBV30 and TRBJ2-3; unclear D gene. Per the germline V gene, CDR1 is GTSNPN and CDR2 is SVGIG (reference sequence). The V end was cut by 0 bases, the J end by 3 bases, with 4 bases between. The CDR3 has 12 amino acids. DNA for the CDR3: TGTGCCTGGAGTGTCGGGACAGATACGCAGTATTTT. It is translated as CAWSVGTDTQYF.

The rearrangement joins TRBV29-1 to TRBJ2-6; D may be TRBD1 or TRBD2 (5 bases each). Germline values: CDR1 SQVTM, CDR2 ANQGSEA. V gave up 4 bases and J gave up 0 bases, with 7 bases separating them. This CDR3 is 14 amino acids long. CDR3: CSVGDGSGANVLTF. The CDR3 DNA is TGCAGCGTTGGGGACGGCTCTGGGGCCAACGTCCTGACTTTC.

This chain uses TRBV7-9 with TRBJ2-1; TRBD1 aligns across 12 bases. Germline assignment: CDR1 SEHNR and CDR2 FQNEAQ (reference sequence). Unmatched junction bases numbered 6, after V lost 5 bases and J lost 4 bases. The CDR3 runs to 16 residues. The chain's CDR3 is CASSPRDRGQYNEQFF. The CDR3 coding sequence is TGTGCCAGCAGCCCCCGGGACAGGGGGCAATACAATGAGCAGTTCTTC.

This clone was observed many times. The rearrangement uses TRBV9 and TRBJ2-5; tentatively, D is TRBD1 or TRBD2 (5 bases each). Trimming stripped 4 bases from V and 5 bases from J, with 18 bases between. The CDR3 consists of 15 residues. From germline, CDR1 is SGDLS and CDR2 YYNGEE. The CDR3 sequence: CASSISGALTETQYF. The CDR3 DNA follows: TGTGCCAGCAGCATCTCCGGGGCCCTAACTGAGACCCAGTACTTC. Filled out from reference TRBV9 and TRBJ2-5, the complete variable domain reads DSGVTQTPKHLITATGQRVTLRCSPRSGDLSVYWYQQSLDQGLQFLIQYYNGEERAKGNILERFSAQQFPDLHSELNLSSLELGDSALYFCASSISGALTETQYFGPGTRLLVL.

CDR3 sequence: CASSPEDTVYNEQFF. The CDR3 nucleotides read TGTGCCAGCAGCCCTGAGGACACGGTATACAATGAGCAGTTCTTC. The chain recombines TRBV7-3 with TRBJ2-1; tentatively, D is TRBD1 (5 bases). Germline V lookup: CDR1 SGHTA, CDR2 FQGTGA. Trimming took 5 bases from V and 4 from J, leaving 15 bases between them. The CDR3 is 15 residues long.